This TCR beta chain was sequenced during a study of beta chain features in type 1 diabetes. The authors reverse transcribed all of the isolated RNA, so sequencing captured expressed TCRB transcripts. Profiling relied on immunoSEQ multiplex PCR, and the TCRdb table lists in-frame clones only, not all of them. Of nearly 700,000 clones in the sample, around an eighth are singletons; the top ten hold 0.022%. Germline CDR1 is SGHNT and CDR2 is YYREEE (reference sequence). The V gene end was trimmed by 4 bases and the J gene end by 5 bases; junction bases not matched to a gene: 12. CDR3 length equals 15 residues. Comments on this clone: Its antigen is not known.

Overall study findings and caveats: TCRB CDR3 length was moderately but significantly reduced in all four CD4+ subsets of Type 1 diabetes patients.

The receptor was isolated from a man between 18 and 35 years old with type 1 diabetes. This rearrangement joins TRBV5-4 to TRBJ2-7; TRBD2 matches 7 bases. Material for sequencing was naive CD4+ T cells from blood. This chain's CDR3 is CASSLRTRTGDEQYF. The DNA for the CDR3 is TGTGCCAGCAGCCTAAGGACTAGAACTGGCGACGAGCAGTACTTC.